These 16 T cell receptor beta chains were all obtained from the same sample, sequenced in a study of T cells in Graves' hyperthyroidism and ophthalmopathy. Amplification of TCR beta CDR3 regions was performed using RNA transcripts as template. Primed by the HTBI set, a first-round RT-PCR was run on the TCR CDR3. TCRdb re-analysed the multiplex PCR reads in MiXCR, keeping a single row per CDR3 protein. The sample includes about 420,000 distinct CDR3 sequences, around a sixth of them seen just once. Sequencing used blood. Receptor source: a woman aged 18-29 years with Graves' hyperthyroidism.

The chain's CDR3 is CASSQGLVKLFF. The CDR3 DNA is TGCGCCAGCAGCCAAGGTTTAGTGAAACTGTTTTTT. The gene calls are TRBV4-1 and TRBJ1-4, with unresolved D. The CDR3 covers 12 residues. The V end lost 1 base, the J end lost 11 bases, and 8 bases lay between the germline ends. CDR1 and CDR2 from the germline V gene are MGHRA and YSYEKL.

At least ten counts were recorded for this clonotype. The rearrangement links TRBV20-1 to TRBJ1-4, with a weak D call TRBD1 (6 bases). Germline CDR1 DFQATT, CDR2 SNEGSKA (reference sequence). CDR3 length: 16 residues. With 4 bases removed from V and 4 bases from J, the gap between germline ends came to 19 bases. DNA for the CDR3: TGCAGTGCTATTAGGGGGAGTGGACAGAGTAATGAAAAACTGTTTTTT. It is translated as CSAIRGSGQSNEKLFF.

This clonotype was detected once. The genes are TRBV19 and TRBJ2-1; possible D gene TRBD2, 7 bases. Germline loops: CDR1 LNHDA, CDR2 SQIVND (reference sequence). The CDR3 has 15 residues. The V end was cut by 7 bases, the J end by 8 bases, with 21 bases between. The CDR3 DNA follows: TGTGCCAGTACCCCCGGGGGGCAAGGGTTCCATGAGCAGTTCTTC. It codes for CASTPGGQGFHEQFF. The full variable domain, its missing parts supplied by reference TRBV19 and TRBJ2-1, is DGGITQSPKYLFRKEGQNVTLSCEQNLNHDAMYWYRQDPGQGLRLIYYSQIVNDFQKGDIAEGYSVSREKKESFPLTVTSAQKNPTAFYLCASTPGGQGFHEQFFGPGTRLTVL.

This clonotype was recorded many times. The junction and the germline gene differ at one end; a read error may be behind it. V is TRBV11-1 and J is TRBJ1-5, with 9 bases that match TRBD1. The CDR3 runs to 16 residues. The V gene's germline CDR1 is SGHAT and CDR2 FQDESV (reference sequence). The CDR3: CASSLTGTGPNQPRHF. CDR3 coding DNA: TGTGCCAGCAGCTTGACCGGGACAGGGCCCAATCAGCCCCGGCATTTT.

Many counts were recorded for this clonotype. The chain is built from TRBV7-9 and TRBJ2-3; D not certain. V was pared by 1 base and J by 2 bases, with 10 bases between. Germline V CDR1 and CDR2: SEHNR, FQNEAQ (reference sequence). The CDR3 runs to 15 residues. CDR3 in DNA: TGTGCCAGCAGCTTAGGGGTTGGAGTCACAGATACGCAGTATTTT. Its translation: CASSLGVGVTDTQYF.

This clonotype showed up just a few times. The chain couples TRBV6-9 to TRBJ2-1; possibly TRBD2 for D (6 bases). Trimming shortened V by 3 bases and J by 7 bases, and 16 bases separated the two germline ends. CDR1 and CDR2 from the germline V gene are MNHGY and SVAAGI. This CDR3 comprises 15 residues. CDR3 loop: CASSYGSSVGNEQFF. CDR3 coding DNA: TGTGCCAGCAGTTACGGGAGCTCTGTAGGGAATGAGCAGTTCTTC.

The chain combines TRBV10-3 with TRBJ2-2, with 9 positions matching TRBD1. This CDR3 contains 14 residues. Germline V gives CDR1 ENHRY, CDR2 SYGVKD. Trimming took 4 bases from V and 6 from J; bases not matched to a gene: 3. The CDR3 nucleotides read TGTGCCATCAGTGGGGACAGGGCGGCCGGGGAGCTGTTTTTT. Translating gives CAISGDRAAGELFF.

This clonotype was counted ten times or more. The rearrangement joins TRBV2 to TRBJ2-3; D is unresolved. The germline V gene has CDR1 SNHLY and CDR2 FYNNEI. The V gene lost 10 bases and the J gene lost 5 bases, with 4 bases spanning the gap. The CDR3 extends over 9 amino acids. In nucleotides, the CDR3 is TGTGCCACCCTAGATACGCAGTATTTT. This sequence encodes CATLDTQYF.

This clonotype was found many times. The V gene is TRBV7-8, the J gene TRBJ1-2; the D gene is possibly TRBD1 (5 bases). V lost 1 base and J lost 7, with 10 bases in between. The CDR3 runs to 13 residues. Germline CDR1 and CDR2: SGHVS and FQNEAQ. In DNA form, the CDR3 reads TGTGCCAGCAGCTTAGGCAGGGATTTTGGCTACACCTTC. Translation gives CASSLGRDFGYTF.

The V call is TRBV5-5, the J call TRBJ2-7; D is undetermined. Trimming pared 0 bases from V and 2 bases from J, leaving 12 bases between. The germline V gene encodes CDR1 SGHKS and CDR2 YYEKEE (reference sequence). The CDR3 length is 15 residues. CDR3 DNA sequence: TGTGCCAGCAGCTTGGTTTGGACCCCGACCTACGAGCAGTACTTC. Amino acid sequence: CASSLVWTPTYEQYF.

This clonotype was found a few times. V gene TRBV20-1 combines with J gene TRBJ2-7; TRBD2 agrees at 12 bases. Germline CDR1 reads DFQATT; CDR2 reads SNEGSKA (reference sequence). J gave up 0 bases and V 6 bases, and 6 bases lay outside the gene matches. The CDR3 runs 15 residues. CDR3 sequence: CSALQTSGGSYEQYF. CDR3 DNA: TGCAGTGCCTTACAGACTAGCGGGGGCTCCTACGAGCAGTACTTC.

Here the CDR3 DNA reads TGTGCCAGCAGTCCCTACCGAACAGAGACCCAGTACTTC. As protein: CASSPYRTETQYF. The chain employs TRBV6-2 or TRBV6-3 and TRBJ2-5, with D unresolved. CDR3 length: 13 residues. V was pared by 5 bases and J by 4 bases, with 11 bases between. Germline V gene data show CDR1 as MNHEY and CDR2 as SVGEGT.

This clonotype was seen ten or more times. This chain uses TRBV28 with TRBJ1-2; D gene unclear. The CDR3 is 14 residues long. The V gene lost 5 bases and the J gene lost 4 bases, with 14 bases spanning the gap. From germline, CDR1 is MDHEN and CDR2 SYDVKM. CDR3 sequence: CASSRPLEPYGYTF. The CDR3, as DNA: TGTGCCAGCAGTCGACCACTTGAACCCTATGGCTACACCTTC.

Many counts were recorded for this clonotype. The genes are TRBV9 and TRBJ2-5; D possibly corresponds to TRBD1 (5 bases). V lost 3 bases and J lost 7, with 13 bases in between. This CDR3 region has 13 residues. The germline CDR1 and CDR2 sequences are SGDLS and YYNGEE. In nucleotides, the CDR3 is TGTGCCAGCAGCGGGTCAGGGTCGGGGACCCAGTACTTC. Amino acid sequence: CASSGSGSGTQYF. The full variable domain, rest sourced from reference TRBV9 and TRBJ2-5, is DSGVTQTPKHLITATGQRVTLRCSPRSGDLSVYWYQQSLDQGLQFLIQYYNGEERAKGNILERFSAQQFPDLHSELNLSSLELGDSALYFCASSGSGSGTQYFGPGTRLLVL.

The chain links TRBV12-3 or TRBV12-4 to TRBJ2-2; D is perhaps TRBD1 or TRBD2 (6 bases each). V was pared by 4 bases and J by 4 bases, with 13 bases between. CDR3 length: 15 residues. This CDR3 reads CASSSPGARTGELFF. CDR3 sequence (DNA): TGTGCCAGCAGTTCACCGGGGGCTCGCACCGGGGAGCTGTTTTTT.

This clonotype turned up a few times. This sequence joins TRBV6-1 and TRBJ2-5; D gene unclear. CDR1 and CDR2 from the germline V gene are MNHNS and SASEGT. CDR3 length equals 14 residues. Trimming shortened V by 6 bases and J by 2 bases, and 13 bases separated the two germline ends. The CDR3 nucleotides read TGTGCCAGCAGCCGGAACCCACCTCAAGAGACCCAGTACTTC. Its protein product is CASSRNPPQETQYF.